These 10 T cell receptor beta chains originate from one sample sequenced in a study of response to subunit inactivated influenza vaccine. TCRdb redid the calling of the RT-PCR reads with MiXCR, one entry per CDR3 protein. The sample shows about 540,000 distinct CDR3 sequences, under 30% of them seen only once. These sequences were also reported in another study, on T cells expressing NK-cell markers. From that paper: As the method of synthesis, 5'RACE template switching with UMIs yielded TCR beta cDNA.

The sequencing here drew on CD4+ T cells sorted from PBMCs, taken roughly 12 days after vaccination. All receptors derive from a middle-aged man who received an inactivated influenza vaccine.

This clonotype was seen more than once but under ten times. Here the CDR3 DNA reads TGCGCCAGCAGCTTGGCAGGTGACTCTGGGGCCAACGTCCTGACTTTC. This translates into CASSLAGDSGANVLTF. The genes are TRBV5-1 and TRBJ2-6; D gene uncertain. The CDR3 extends over 16 amino acids. Germline loops: CDR1 SGHRS, CDR2 YFSETQ. The V end was cut by 0 bases, the J end by 0 bases, with 7 bases between.

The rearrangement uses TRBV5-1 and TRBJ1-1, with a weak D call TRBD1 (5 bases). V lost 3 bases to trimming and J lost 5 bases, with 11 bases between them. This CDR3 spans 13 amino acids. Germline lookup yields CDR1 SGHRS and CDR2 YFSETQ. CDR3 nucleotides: TGCGCCAGCAGCTGGGACGGTACAACTGAAGCTTTCTTT. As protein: CASSWDGTTEAFF.

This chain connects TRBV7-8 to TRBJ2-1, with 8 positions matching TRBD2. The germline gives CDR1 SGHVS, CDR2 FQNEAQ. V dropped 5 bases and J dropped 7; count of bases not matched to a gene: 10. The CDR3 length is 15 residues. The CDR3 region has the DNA TGTGCCAGCAGCCAAGCGGGGGCCCTTTTGAATGAGCAGTTCTTC. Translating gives CASSQAGALLNEQFF. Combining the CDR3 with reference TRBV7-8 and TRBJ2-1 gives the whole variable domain GAGVSQSPRYKVAKRGQDVALRCDPISGHVSLFWYQQALGQGPEFLTYFQNEAQLDKSGLPSDRFFAERPEGSVSTLKIQRTQQEDSAVYLCASSQAGALLNEQFFGPGTRLTVL.

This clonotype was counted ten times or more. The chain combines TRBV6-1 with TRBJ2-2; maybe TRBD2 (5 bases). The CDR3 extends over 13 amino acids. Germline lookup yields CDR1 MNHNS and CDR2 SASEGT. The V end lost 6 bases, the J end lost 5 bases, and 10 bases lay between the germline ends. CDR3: CASRTRGTGELFF. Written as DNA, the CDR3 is TGTGCCAGCAGGACCCGGGGTACCGGGGAGCTGTTTTTT.

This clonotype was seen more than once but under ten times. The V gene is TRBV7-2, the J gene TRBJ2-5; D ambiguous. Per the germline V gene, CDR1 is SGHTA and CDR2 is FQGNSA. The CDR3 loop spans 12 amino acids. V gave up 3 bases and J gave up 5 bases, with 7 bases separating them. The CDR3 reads CASSFSKETQYF. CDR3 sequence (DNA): TGTGCCAGCAGCTTTTCAAAGGAGACCCAGTACTTC. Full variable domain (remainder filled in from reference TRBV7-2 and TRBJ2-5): GAGVSQSPSNKVTEKGKDVELRCDPISGHTALYWYRQSLGQGLEFLIYFQGNSAPDKSGLPSDRFSAERTGGSVSTLTIQRTQQEDSAVYLCASSFSKETQYFGPGTRLLVL.

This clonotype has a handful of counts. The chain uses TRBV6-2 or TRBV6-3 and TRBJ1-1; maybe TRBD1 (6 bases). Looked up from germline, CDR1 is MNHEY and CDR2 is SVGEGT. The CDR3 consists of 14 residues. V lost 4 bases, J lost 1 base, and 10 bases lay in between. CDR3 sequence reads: CASSFRTENTEAFF. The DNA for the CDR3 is TGTGCCAGCAGTTTCCGGACAGAGAACACTGAAGCTTTCTTT.

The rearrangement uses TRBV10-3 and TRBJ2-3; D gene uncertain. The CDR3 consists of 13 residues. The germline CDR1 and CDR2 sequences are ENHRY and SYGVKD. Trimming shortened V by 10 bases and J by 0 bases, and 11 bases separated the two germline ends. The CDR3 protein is CATSPGSTDTQYF. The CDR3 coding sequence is TGTGCCACCTCCCCTGGGAGCACAGATACGCAGTATTTT.

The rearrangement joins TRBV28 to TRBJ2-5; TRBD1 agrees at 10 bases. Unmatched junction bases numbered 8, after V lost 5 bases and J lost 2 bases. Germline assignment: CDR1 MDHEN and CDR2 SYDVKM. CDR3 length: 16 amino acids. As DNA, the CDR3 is TGTGCCAGCAGTCCACGGGACAGGGGTTGGCAAGAGACCCAGTACTTC. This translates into CASSPRDRGWQETQYF.

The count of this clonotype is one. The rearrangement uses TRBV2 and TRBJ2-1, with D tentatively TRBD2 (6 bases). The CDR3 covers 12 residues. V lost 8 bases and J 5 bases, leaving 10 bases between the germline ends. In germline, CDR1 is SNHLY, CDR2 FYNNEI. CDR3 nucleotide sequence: TGTGCCAGCGGGGGAGGCCACAATGAGCAGTTCTTC. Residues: CASGGGHNEQFF. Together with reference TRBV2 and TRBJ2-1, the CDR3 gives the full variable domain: EPEVTQTPSHQVTQMGQEVILRCVPISNHLYFYWYRQILGQKVEFLVSFYNNEISEKSEIFDDQFSVERPDGSNFTLKIRSTKLEDSAMYFCASGGGHNEQFFGPGTRLTVL.

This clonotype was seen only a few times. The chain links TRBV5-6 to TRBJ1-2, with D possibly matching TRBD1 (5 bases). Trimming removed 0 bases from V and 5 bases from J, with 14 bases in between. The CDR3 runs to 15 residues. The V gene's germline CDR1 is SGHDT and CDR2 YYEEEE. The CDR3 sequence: CASSLATGQRYGYTF. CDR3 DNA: TGTGCCAGCAGCTTGGCCACGGGGCAAAGATATGGCTACACCTTC.